This T cell receptor (beta chain) was identified during a study of identical twins. This clonotype was observed at least ten times. The CDR3 length is 15 residues. J lost 6 bases, V lost 3 bases, and 9 bases had no gene match. Germline loops: CDR1 MGHDK, CDR2 SYGVNS. TCRdb re-derived calls from the 5' RACE reads in MiXCR, one entry per CDR3 protein. The sample yields about 200,000 distinct CDR3 sequences, 7.5% seen once. The data were also submitted as part of a second study, on yellow fever vaccine responses in identical twins.

This clonotype originated in a young woman in good health. The V gene is TRBV25-1, the J gene TRBJ2-7; 9 nucleotides align to TRBD1. Sequencing was performed on memory (CD45RO+) T cells sorted from blood. The CDR3 here is CASSDAGQGSREQYF. The CDR3 DNA follows: TGTGCCAGCAGTGATGCGGGACAGGGATCGCGCGAGCAGTACTTC.